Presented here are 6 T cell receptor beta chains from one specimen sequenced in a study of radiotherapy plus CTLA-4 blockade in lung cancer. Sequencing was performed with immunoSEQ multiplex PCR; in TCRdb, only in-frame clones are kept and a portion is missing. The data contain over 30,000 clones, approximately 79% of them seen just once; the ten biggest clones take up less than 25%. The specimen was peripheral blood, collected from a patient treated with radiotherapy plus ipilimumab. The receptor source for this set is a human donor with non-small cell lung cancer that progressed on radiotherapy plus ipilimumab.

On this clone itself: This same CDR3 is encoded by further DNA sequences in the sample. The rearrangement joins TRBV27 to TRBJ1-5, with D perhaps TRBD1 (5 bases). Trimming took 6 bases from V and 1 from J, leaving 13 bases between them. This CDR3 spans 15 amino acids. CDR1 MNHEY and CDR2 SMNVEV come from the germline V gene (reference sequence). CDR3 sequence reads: CASRPGVISNQPQHF. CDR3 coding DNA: TGTGCCAGCAGGCCGGGGGTTATAAGCAATCAGCCCCAGCATTTT.

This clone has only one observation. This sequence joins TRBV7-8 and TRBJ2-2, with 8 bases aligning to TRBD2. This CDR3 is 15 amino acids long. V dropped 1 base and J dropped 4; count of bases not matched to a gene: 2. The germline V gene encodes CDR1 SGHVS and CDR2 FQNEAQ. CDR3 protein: CASSLVREGTGELFF. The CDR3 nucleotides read TGTGCCAGCAGCTTAGTCCGGGAGGGCACCGGGGAGCTGTTTTTT.

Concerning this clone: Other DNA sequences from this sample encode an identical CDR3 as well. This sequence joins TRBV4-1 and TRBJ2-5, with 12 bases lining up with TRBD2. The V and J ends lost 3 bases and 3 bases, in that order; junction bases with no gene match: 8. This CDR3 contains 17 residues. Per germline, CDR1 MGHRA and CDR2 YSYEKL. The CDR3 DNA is TGCGCCAGCAGCCAGGGTGTAGCTAGCGGGGGGGAAGAGACCCAGTACTTC. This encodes CASSQGVASGGEETQYF.

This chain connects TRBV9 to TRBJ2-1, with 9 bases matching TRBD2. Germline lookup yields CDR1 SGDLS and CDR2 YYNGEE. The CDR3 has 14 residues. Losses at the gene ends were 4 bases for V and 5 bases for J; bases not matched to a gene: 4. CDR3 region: CASSLWTSDNEQFF. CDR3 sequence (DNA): TGTGCCAGCAGCTTGTGGACTAGCGACAATGAGCAGTTCTTC.

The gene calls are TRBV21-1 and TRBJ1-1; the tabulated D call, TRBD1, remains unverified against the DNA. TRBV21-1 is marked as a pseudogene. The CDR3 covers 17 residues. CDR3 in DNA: TGTGCCAGCAGCCTACGAGCTCGGGACAGGGGGGACACTGAAGCTTTCTTT. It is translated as CASSLRARDRGDTEAFF.

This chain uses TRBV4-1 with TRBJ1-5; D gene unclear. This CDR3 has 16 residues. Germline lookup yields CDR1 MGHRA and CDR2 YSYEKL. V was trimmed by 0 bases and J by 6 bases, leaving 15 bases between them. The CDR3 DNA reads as TGCGCCAGCAGCCAAGATTTCAGGAGGGTTCCTCAGCCCCAGCATTTT. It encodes CASSQDFRRVPQPQHF.